The source of this TCR beta chain is a study of cytomegalovirus exposure and HLA in healthy donors. Study-level points and caveats: In a later analysis, TCR association rates varied by HLA locus: DRB1 most, HLA-C fewest. Rare TCR sequences dominated, though some public TCRs recurred in many donors.

J lost 10 bases, V lost 2 bases, and 11 bases had no gene match. The V gene's germline CDR1 is MNHNS and CDR2 SASEGT. This CDR3 has 17 residues. To note about this clone: Its antigen is as yet unknown.

Sampled while nominally healthy, donors likely had unrecorded immune exposures. Primers: 60 Vbeta forward and 13 Jbeta reverse. Clones were sequenced by immunoSEQ multiplex PCR, and TCRdb holds only the in-frame ones, with some missing. Its table records approximately 210,000 clones. The rearrangement joins TRBV6-1 to TRBJ1-6; the match to TRBD1 covers 10 bases. The material sequenced was PBMCs. The TCR was taken from a woman aged 25 to 39 in good health and CMV-seropositive. The CDR3 DNA reads TGTGCCAGCAGTGAAATTCTTGGGGACAGGGGACGGTCACCCCTCCACTTT. Its translation is CASSEILGDRGRSPLHF.